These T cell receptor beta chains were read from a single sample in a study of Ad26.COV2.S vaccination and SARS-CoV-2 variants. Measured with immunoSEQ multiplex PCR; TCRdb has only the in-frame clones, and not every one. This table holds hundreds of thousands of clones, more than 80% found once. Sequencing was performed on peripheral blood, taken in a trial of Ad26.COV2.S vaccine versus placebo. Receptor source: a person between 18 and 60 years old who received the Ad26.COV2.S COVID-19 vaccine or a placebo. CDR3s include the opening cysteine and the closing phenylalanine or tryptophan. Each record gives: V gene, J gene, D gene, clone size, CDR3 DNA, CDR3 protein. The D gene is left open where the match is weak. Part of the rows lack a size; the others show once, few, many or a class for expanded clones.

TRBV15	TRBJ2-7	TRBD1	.	TGTGCCACCAGCAGAGATGGGGCAGGGGGATTCTACGAGCAGTACTTC	CATSRDGAGGFYEQYF
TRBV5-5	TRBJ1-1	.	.	TGTGCCAGCAGCTGGGGGGGCAGTACGGGAACTGAAGCTTTCTTT	CASSWGGSTGTEAFF
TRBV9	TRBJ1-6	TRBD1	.	TGTGCCAGCAGCGTAGACGGGGGGACAGGGGCACGCTATAATTCACCCCTCCACTTT	CASSVDGGTGARYNSPLHF
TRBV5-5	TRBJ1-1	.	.	TGTGCCAGCAGCTTCTCAGGGGACACTGAAGCTTTCTTT	CASSFSGDTEAFF
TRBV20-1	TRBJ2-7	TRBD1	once	TGCAGTGCTAGTGGGGACAGGGTGACCTACGAGCAGTACTTC	CSASGDRVTYEQYF
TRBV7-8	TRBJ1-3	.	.	TGTGCCAGCAGCTCCTCAGACACCCGGTACACCATATATTTT	CASSSSDTRYTIYF
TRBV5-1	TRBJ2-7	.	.	TGCGCCAGCAGCTTATTGGCGGGTACCTACGAGCAGTACTTC	CASSLLAGTYEQYF
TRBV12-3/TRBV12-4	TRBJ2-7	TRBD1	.	TGTGCCAGCAGTTGGGACAGGGAGAACGAGCAGTACTTC	CASSWDRENEQYF
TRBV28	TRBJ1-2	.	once	TGTGCCAGCACGTCAGGTGGGGGCTACACCTTC	CASTSGGGYTF
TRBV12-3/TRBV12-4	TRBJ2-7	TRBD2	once	TGTGCCAGCAGTTTACTAGCGGGCTACGAGCAGTACTTC	CASSLLAGYEQYF
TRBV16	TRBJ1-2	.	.	TGTGCCAGCAGCCCGCCTGATCAGATCTATGGCTACACCTTC	CASSPPDQIYGYTF
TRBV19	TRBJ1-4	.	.	TGTGCCAGTAGTATAAATCCGTCGGGCGCCATGGGAAAACTGTTTTTT	CASSINPSGAMGKLFF
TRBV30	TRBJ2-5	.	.	TGTGCCTGGAGCGCCAGGGAGACCCAGTACTTC	CAWSARETQYF
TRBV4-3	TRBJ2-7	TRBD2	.	TGCGCCAGCAGCCAAGACTCGGGGAGGGATTACGAGCAGTACTTC	CASSQDSGRDYEQYF
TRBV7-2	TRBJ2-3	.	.	TGTGCCAGCAGCGGAGGCGCAGATACGCAGTATTTT	CASSGGADTQYF
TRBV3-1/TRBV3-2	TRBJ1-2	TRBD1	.	TGTGCCAGCAGCCCCTCCACAGGGGGAAGGTATGGCTACACCTTC	CASSPSTGGRYGYTF
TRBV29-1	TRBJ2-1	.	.	TGCAGCGTTGGACAGAATTACAATGAGCAGTTCTTC	CSVGQNYNEQFF
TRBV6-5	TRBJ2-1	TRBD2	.	TGTGCCAGCAGTTCGTTAGCGGGAGGCTCCTACAATGAGCAGTTCTTC	CASSSLAGGSYNEQFF
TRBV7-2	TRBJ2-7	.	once	TGTGCCAGCAGCTTAGCGGAGACCTACGAGCAGTACTTC	CASSLAETYEQYF
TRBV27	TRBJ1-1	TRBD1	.	TGTGCCAGCAGTGAAACCGGGACAGGGGGCGAATCTGAAGCTTTCTTT	CASSETGTGGESEAFF
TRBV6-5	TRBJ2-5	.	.	TGTGCCAGCAGTAGAGCGGAACAAGAGACCCAGTACTTC	CASSRAEQETQYF
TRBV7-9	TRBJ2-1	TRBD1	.	TGTGCCAGCAGCAGAGAAGGGGGCGACAATGAGCAGTTCTTC	CASSREGGDNEQFF
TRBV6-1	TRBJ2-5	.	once	TGTGCCAGCAGTGATCCCGGTACGGGAGAGACCCAGTACTTC	CASSDPGTGETQYF
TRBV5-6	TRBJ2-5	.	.	TGTGCCAGCAGCTTGCCCTCGAAACCAGTACTAGGATTAAAGACCCAGTACTTC	CASSLPSKPVLGLKTQYF
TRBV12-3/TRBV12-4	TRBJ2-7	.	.	TGTGCCAGCAGTTTCCGGCGGGATGGCGAGCAGTACTTC	CASSFRRDGEQYF
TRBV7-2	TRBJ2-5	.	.	TGTGCCAGCAGCTTCCTAACTGCGGACCAAGAGACCCAGTACTTC	CASSFLTADQETQYF
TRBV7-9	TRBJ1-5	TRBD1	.	TGTGCCAGCAGCGAGACAGGGGGCAGTCAGCCCCAGCATTTT	CASSETGGSQPQHF
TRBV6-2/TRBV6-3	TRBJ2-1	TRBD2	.	TGTGCCAGCAGTTACCCTGGACTAGCGATGTTCAATGAGCAGTTCTTC	CASSYPGLAMFNEQFF
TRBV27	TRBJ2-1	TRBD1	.	TGTGCCAGCAGTTGGGGGACAGGCTCCGGCAATGAGCAGTTCTTC	CASSWGTGSGNEQFF
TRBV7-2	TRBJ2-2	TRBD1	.	TGTGCCAGCAGCTTACGGGACAGGGCCACCGGGGAGCTGTTTTTT	CASSLRDRATGELFF
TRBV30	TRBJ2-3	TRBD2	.	TGTGCCTGGAGTGTACCTAGCGGATTCACAGATACGCAGTATTTT	CAWSVPSGFTDTQYF
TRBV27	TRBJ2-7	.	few	TGTGCCAGCAGTTCCGGACTGAGCTACGAGCAGTACTTC	CASSSGLSYEQYF
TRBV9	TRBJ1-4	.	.	TGTGCCAGCAGCCCCCGACGGAGCACAACTAATGAAAAACTGTTTTTT	CASSPRRSTTNEKLFF
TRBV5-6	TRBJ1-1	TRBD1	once	TGTGCCAGCAGCTTACAGGGGGCTGGAACTGAAGCTTTCTTT	CASSLQGAGTEAFF
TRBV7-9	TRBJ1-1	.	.	TGTGCCAGCAGTTCCCAGGTGAACACTGAAGCTTTCTTT	CASSSQVNTEAFF
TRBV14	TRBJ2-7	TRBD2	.	TGTGCCAGCAGCCGCGCAGGCGGGACTAGGGGCGAGCAGTACTTC	CASSRAGGTRGEQYF
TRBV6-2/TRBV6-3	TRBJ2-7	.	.	TGTGCCAGCAGTTACTCGGGTCCCTCCTACGAGCAGTACTTC	CASSYSGPSYEQYF
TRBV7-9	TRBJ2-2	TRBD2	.	TGTGCCAGCAGCTTTCGGCTAGCGGAACCTCAGAACACCGGGGAGCTGTTTTTT	CASSFRLAEPQNTGELFF
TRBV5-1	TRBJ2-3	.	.	TGCGCCAGCAGGGCTAGCGGCACAGATACGCAGTATTTT	CASRASGTDTQYF
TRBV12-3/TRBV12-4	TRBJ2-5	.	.	TGTGCCAGCAGACCCCCAATAGGGGAGACCCAGTACTTC	CASRPPIGETQYF
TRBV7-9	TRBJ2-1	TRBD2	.	TGTGCCAGCAGCCCTCGGGACTACCAATGGGAGCAGTTCTTC	CASSPRDYQWEQFF
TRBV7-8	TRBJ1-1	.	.	TGTGCCAGCAGCTTAGGGGGGCGGGACACTGAAGCTTTCTTT	CASSLGGRDTEAFF
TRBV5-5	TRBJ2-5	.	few	TGTGCCAGCAGCTTGGAAGGGGACTACCAAGAGACCCAGTACTTC	CASSLEGDYQETQYF
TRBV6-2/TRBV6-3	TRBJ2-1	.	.	TGTGCCAGCAGCCAAGGGGGGTGGGAGCAGTTCTTC	CASSQGGWEQFF
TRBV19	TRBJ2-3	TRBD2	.	TGTGCCAGTAGTATAGGGACAGCGGGAGCTCTAGATACGCAGTATTTT	CASSIGTAGALDTQYF
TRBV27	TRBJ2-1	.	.	TGTGCCAGCAGTTTTTTCAGCGACAATGAGCAGTTCTTC	CASSFFSDNEQFF
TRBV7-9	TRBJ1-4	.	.	TGTGCCAGCAGCCTTGGGCGGCCAAGGGAAAAACTGTTTTTT	CASSLGRPREKLFF
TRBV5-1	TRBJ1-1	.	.	TGCGCCAGCAGCTTTTTGACCGTGAACACTGAAGCTTTCTTT	CASSFLTVNTEAFF